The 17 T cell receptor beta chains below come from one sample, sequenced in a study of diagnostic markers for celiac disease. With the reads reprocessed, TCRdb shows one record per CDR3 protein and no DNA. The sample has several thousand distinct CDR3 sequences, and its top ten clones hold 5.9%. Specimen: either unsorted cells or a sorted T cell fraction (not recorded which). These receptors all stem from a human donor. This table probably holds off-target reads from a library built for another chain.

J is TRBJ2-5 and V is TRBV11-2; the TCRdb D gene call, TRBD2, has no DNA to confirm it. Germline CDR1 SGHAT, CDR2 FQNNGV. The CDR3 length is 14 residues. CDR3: CASSLVGGYETQYF.

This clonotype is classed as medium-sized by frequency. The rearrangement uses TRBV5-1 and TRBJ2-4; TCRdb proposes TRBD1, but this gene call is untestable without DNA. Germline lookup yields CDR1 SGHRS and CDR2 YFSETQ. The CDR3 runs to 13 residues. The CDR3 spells CASSQDSLNIQYF.

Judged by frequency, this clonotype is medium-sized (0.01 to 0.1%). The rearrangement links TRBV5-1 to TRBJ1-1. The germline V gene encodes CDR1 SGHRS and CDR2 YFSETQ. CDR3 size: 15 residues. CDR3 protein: CASSLVGVADTEAFF. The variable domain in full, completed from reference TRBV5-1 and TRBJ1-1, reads KAGVTQTPRYLIKTRGQQVTLSCSPISGHRSVSWYQQTPGQGLQFLFEYFSETQRNKGNFPGRFSGRQFSNSRSEMNVSTLELGDSALYLCASSLVGVADTEAFFGQGTRLTVV.

The CDR3 sequence is CASSFLAGGITDTQYF. The chain employs TRBV12-3 or TRBV12-4 and TRBJ2-3; TCRdb picks TRBD2, but there is no DNA to check that call. The CDR3 totals 16 residues.

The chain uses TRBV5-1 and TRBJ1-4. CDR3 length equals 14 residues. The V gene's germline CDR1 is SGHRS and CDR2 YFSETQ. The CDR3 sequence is CASSPGTANEKLFF. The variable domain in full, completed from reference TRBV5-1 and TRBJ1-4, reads KAGVTQTPRYLIKTRGQQVTLSCSPISGHRSVSWYQQTPGQGLQFLFEYFSETQRNKGNFPGRFSGRQFSNSRSEMNVSTLELGDSALYLCASSPGTANEKLFFGSGTQLSVL.

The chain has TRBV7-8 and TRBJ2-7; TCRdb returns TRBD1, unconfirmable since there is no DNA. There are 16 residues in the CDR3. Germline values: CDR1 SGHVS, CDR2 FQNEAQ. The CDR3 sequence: CASSLAGVPGADEQYF.

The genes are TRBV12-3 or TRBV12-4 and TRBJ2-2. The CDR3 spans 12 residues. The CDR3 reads CASRENTGELFF.

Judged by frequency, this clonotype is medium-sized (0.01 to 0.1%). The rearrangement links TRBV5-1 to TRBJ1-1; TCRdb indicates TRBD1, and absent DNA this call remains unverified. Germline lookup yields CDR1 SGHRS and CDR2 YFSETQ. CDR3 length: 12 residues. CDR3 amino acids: CASSSGTGEAFF.

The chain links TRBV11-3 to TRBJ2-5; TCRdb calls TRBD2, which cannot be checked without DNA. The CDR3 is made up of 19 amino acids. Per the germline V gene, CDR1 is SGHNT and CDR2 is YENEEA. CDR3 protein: CASSSGTAGTSGLGETQYF.

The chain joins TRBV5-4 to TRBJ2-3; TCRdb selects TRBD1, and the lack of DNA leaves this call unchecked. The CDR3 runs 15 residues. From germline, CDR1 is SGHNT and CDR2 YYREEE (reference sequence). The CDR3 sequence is CASSLGQGGTDTQYF.

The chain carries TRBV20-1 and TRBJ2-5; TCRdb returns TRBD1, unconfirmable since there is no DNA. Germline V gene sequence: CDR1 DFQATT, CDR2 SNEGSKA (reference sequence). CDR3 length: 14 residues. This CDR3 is CSAPIGTGWETQYF.

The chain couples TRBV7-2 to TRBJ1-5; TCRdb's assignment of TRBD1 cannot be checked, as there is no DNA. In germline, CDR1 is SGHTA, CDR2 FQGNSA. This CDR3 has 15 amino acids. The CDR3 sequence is CASSLVLGGGQPQHF.

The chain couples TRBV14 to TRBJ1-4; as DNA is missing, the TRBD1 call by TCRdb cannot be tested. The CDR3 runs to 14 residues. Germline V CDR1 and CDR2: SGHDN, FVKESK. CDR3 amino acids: CASSHRTEDEKLFF.

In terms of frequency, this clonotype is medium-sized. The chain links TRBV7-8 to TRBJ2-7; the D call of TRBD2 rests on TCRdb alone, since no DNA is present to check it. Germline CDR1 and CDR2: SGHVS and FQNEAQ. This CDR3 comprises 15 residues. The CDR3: CASSLRLAGTYEQYF.

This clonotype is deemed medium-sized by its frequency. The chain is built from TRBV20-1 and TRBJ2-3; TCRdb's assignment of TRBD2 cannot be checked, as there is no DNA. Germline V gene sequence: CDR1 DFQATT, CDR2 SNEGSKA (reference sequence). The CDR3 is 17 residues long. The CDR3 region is CSARSPPGLAVADTQYF.

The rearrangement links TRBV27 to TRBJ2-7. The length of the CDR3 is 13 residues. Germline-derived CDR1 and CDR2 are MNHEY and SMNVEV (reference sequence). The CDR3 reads CASRRHGAYEQYF.

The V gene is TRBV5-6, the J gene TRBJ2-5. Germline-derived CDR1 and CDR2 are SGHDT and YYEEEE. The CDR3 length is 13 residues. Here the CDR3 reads CASSWGTKETQYF.